The 15 T cell receptor beta chains listed next were all sequenced from one sample in a study of T cells in Graves' hyperthyroidism and ophthalmopathy. RNA transcripts yielded amplified TCR beta CDR3 regions. The HTBI primer set drove a first-round RT-PCR of the TCR CDR3. TCRdb re-called the multiplex PCR reads with MiXCR, one entry per CDR3 protein. The sample holds 300,000 to 450,000 distinct CDR3 sequences; roughly 12% are singletons and the top ten take under 25%. Material for sequencing was blood. The receptors were gathered from a man younger than 45 with Graves' hyperthyroidism that later progressed to Graves' ophthalmopathy.

This clonotype was counted only a few times. The chain couples TRBV11-3 to TRBJ1-2; the D is unclear. V dropped 5 bases and J dropped 3 bases, with 16 bases sitting between them. This CDR3 region has 15 residues. Germline CDR1 SGHNT, CDR2 YENEEA. DNA of the CDR3: TGTGCCAGCAGCCCCGGAGGGCAATCTTACTATGGCTACACCTTC. The encoded protein is CASSPGGQSYYGYTF.

In its sample, this clonotype was seen many times. The chain has TRBV5-1 and TRBJ2-1; TRBD2 aligns across 7 bases. CDR1 is SGHRS, CDR2 YFSETQ, per germline. The CDR3 totals 14 residues. The J segment lost 8 bases and the V segment lost 2 bases, leaving 7 bases of the junction unmatched. CDR3 bases: TGCGCCAGCAGCTTCTTGAGTGCGGGGGATGAGCAGTTCTTC. Its translation is CASSFLSAGDEQFF.

The chain carries TRBV5-7 and TRBJ2-3, with TRBD2 matching over 9 bases. TRBV5-7 is an open reading frame whose function is uncertain. The CDR3 runs 16 residues. V dropped 4 bases and J dropped 0; count of bases not matched to a gene: 6. The CDR3 bases are TGTGCCAGCAGCCCTAGCGGGGCAACTAGCACAGATACGCAGTATTTT. Translating it yields CASSPSGATSTDTQYF.

There are many counts of this clonotype. The chain uses TRBV3-1 and TRBJ1-2; a weak D match, TRBD1 (6 bases). The V end lost 4 bases, the J end lost 2 bases, and 11 bases lay between the germline ends. Germline CDR1 and CDR2: LGHDT and YNNKEL (reference sequence). The CDR3 contains 14 residues. In nucleotides, the CDR3 is TGTGCCAGCAGCCCCGCAGGGGCGAACTATGGCTACACCTTC. Amino acid sequence: CASSPAGANYGYTF.

This clonotype was detected only once. J is TRBJ1-4 and V is TRBV2, with 7 nucleotides matching TRBD1. V dropped 5 bases and J dropped 10; count of bases not matched to a gene: 16. CDR1 and CDR2 (germline): SNHLY, FYNNEI. This CDR3 region has 16 residues. The CDR3 here is CASSRSSTGAKGKLFF. CDR3 sequence (DNA): TGTGCCAGCAGTCGGTCCTCTACAGGGGCGAAGGGAAAACTGTTTTTT.

The V and J genes are TRBV29-1 and TRBJ1-5; 9 positions agree with TRBD1. The CDR3 consists of 12 residues. Germline CDR1 and CDR2: SQVTM and ANQGSEA. V trimming: 7 bases; J trimming: 5 bases; junction bases outside the gene matches: 3. The chain's CDR3 is CSAGQGDQPQHF. The CDR3 bases are TGCAGCGCGGGACAGGGCGATCAGCCCCAGCATTTT.

This clonotype was seen a handful of times. The V gene is TRBV4-1, the J gene TRBJ2-7; 10 bases match TRBD1. The CDR3 runs to 15 residues. The V gene's germline CDR1 is MGHRA and CDR2 YSYEKL. V shed 3 bases, J shed 2 bases, and the junction held 4 bases outside the gene matches. This CDR3 is CASSHPGQGTYEQYF. As DNA, the CDR3 is TGCGCCAGCAGCCATCCGGGACAGGGGACCTACGAGCAGTACTTC.

This clonotype was found many times. This rearrangement joins TRBV28 to TRBJ2-1, with D unresolved. V dropped 2 bases and J dropped 7 bases, with 6 bases sitting between them. The V gene's germline CDR1 is MDHEN and CDR2 SYDVKM. The CDR3 runs to 12 residues. The CDR3 DNA sequence: TGTGCCAGCAGTTTAATAGCAAATGAGCAGTTCTTC. It translates to CASSLIANEQFF.

A few counts support this clonotype. This CDR3 reads CASRGTSGAPYEQYF. The CDR3 DNA reads TGTGCCAGCAGGGGGACTAGCGGCGCCCCCTACGAGCAGTACTTC. This rearrangement joins TRBV6-1 to TRBJ2-7, with 11 bases fitting TRBD2. Germline V gene sequence: CDR1 MNHNS, CDR2 SASEGT. V was pared by 6 bases and J by 2 bases, with 6 bases of the junction left unmatched. The CDR3 extends over 15 amino acids.

The V call is TRBV20-1, the J call TRBJ1-3; D remains unclear. The CDR3 extends over 15 amino acids. Germline values: CDR1 DFQATT, CDR2 SNEGSKA (reference sequence). The germline V and J ends were trimmed by 1 base and 0 bases, with 10 bases remaining between them. Here the CDR3 reads CSARAGIGSGNTIYF. The CDR3 nucleotides read TGCAGTGCTAGAGCCGGGATAGGCTCTGGAAACACCATATATTTT.

V and J are TRBV19 and TRBJ2-7, with 7 bases lining up with TRBD2. There are 13 residues in the CDR3. V lost 3 bases to trimming and J lost 2 bases; unmatched junction nucleotides: 1. Looked up from germline, CDR1 is LNHDA and CDR2 is SQIVND (reference sequence). The CDR3 DNA is TGTGCCAGTAGTATCACTAGCGCCTACGAGCAGTACTTC. As protein: CASSITSAYEQYF.

This clonotype was counted at least ten times. The chain carries TRBV5-5 and TRBJ2-1, with 10 bases identical to TRBD1. CDR3 size: 13 residues. J was trimmed by 9 bases and V by 5 bases; bases with no gene match: 5. Germline assignment: CDR1 SGHKS and CDR2 YYEKEE (reference sequence). The chain's CDR3 is CASRLTGGGEQFF. CDR3 nucleotides: TGTGCCAGCAGGTTGACAGGGGGCGGTGAGCAGTTCTTC. Full variable domain (missing parts from reference TRBV5-5 and TRBJ2-1): DAGVTQSPTHLIKTRGQQVTLRCSPISGHKSVSWYQQVLGQGPQFIFQYYEKEERGRGNFPDRFSARQFPNYSSELNVNALLLGDSALYLCASRLTGGGEQFFGPGTRLTVL.

This clonotype came up a few times. This chain uses TRBV3-1 with TRBJ2-5; D remains ambiguous. V lost 5 bases, J lost 5 bases, and 21 bases lay in between. This CDR3 has 16 residues. Germline V gives CDR1 LGHDT, CDR2 YNNKEL (reference sequence). CDR3 nucleotides: TGTGCCAGCAGCTCGCGCGGTGTTAGTAGCAAGGAGACCCAGTACTTC. Encoded protein: CASSSRGVSSKETQYF.

In this sample, this clonotype turned up many times. The chain joins TRBV28 to TRBJ2-3; D ambiguous. V was clipped by 6 bases and J by 4 bases, with 8 bases between them. CDR1 MDHEN and CDR2 SYDVKM come from the germline V gene. CDR3 length: 12 residues. For the CDR3, the DNA is TGTGCCAGCAGCCCCCACCCAGATACGCAGTATTTT. Protein: CASSPHPDTQYF.

This clonotype was counted many times. This sequence joins TRBV6-1 and TRBJ1-4; D is ambiguous. V was trimmed by 5 bases and J by 0 bases, leaving 7 bases between them. There are 14 residues in the CDR3. Per germline, CDR1 MNHNS and CDR2 SASEGT. The CDR3 coding sequence is TGTGCCAGCAGTTCCCGTCCAACTAATGAAAAACTGTTTTTT. This translates into CASSSRPTNEKLFF.